This is a list of T cell receptor beta chains from one sample in a study of T cell clonotyping in hematopoietic cell transplantation. TCRdb's copy holds only in-frame clones and misses some; the assay was immunoSEQ multiplex PCR. The table lists 25,000 to 30,000 clones, roughly 84% of them singletons. This specimen was peripheral blood mononuclear cells, taken before stem cell transplant. The source is a man aged 35-49 years with acute myeloid leukemia. Some clones in this sample may be carry-over from other donors' samples. The CDR3 runs from the conserved cysteine through the conserved F or W. The D gene is left open where the match is weak. Part of the rows lack a size; the others show once, few, many or a class for expanded clones.

cdr3_aa | cdr3_nt | v_call | clone_size | d_call | cdr3_length | j_call
CASSESQGRTDTQYF | TGTGCCAGCAGTGAAAGTCAGGGGAGGACAGATACGCAGTATTTT | TRBV6-1 | . | . | 15 | TRBJ2-3
CASSSTASGRHEQFF | TGTGCCAGCAGCTCAACGGCTAGCGGGAGGCATGAGCAGTTCTTC | TRBV11-2 | . | TRBD2 | 15 | TRBJ2-1
CASSTVFGGNTIYF | TGTGCCAGCAGCACGGTCTTCGGGGGAAACACCATATATTTT | TRBV11-2 | . | . | 14 | TRBJ1-3
CASSYSKLGELFF | TGTGCCAGCAGTTACTCGAAGCTCGGGGAGCTGTTTTTT | TRBV6-5 | . | . | 13 | TRBJ2-2
CASSLGTGVHQPQHF | TGTGCCAGCAGCTTAGGGACAGGGGTACATCAGCCCCAGCATTTT | TRBV7-9 | . | TRBD1 | 15 | TRBJ1-5
CASSPSTGFANTEAFF | TGTGCCAGCAGCCCCTCAACAGGATTCGCGAACACTGAAGCTTTCTTT | TRBV5-8 | . | . | 16 | TRBJ1-1
CASSVEGSSGNTIYF | TGTGCCAGCAGTGTGGAGGGAAGCTCTGGAAACACCATATATTTT | TRBV6-1 | . | . | 15 | TRBJ1-3
CASSDGSEQYF | TGTGCCAGCAGTGACGGGTCCGAGCAGTACTTC | TRBV2 | . | . | 11 | TRBJ2-7
CASSLVRTELYGYTF | TGTGCCAGCAGCTTAGTTCGGACGGAGCTCTATGGCTACACCTTC | TRBV7-2 | few | . | 15 | TRBJ1-2
CASSYSGGRGYEQYF | TGTGCCAGCAGTTACTCAGGCGGGAGGGGGTACGAGCAGTACTTC | TRBV6-5 | . | TRBD2 | 15 | TRBJ2-7
CASSQVPQGASTDTQYF | TGTGCCAGCAGCCAAGTCCCACAGGGGGCAAGCACAGATACGCAGTATTTT | TRBV4-2 | . | TRBD1 | 17 | TRBJ2-3
CASSQDWALGYTF | TGCGCCAGCAGCCAAGATTGGGCGCTTGGCTACACCTTC | TRBV4-1 | . | . | 13 | TRBJ1-2
CASSQGTAGNTIYF | TGTGCCAGCAGCCAGGGTACTGCTGGAAACACCATATATTTT | TRBV11-3 | . | . | 14 | TRBJ1-3
CSGGQGAIGYTF | TGCAGCGGGGGACAGGGGGCGATTGGCTACACCTTC | TRBV29-1 | . | TRBD1 | 12 | TRBJ1-2
CASSGQVNTEAFF | TGTGCCAGCAGCGGACAGGTGAACACTGAAGCTTTCTTT | TRBV2 | . | TRBD1 | 13 | TRBJ1-1
CASKDGREADTQYF | TGTGCCAGCAAGGATGGGCGGGAGGCGGATACGCAGTATTTT | TRBV6-5 | . | TRBD2 | 14 | TRBJ2-3
CASSLGDRGLRYF | TGTGCCAGCAGCCTTGGGGACAGGGGGCTTAGGTACTTC | TRBV9 | . | TRBD1 | 13 | TRBJ2-7
CASSSKELFF | TGTGCCAGCAGCTCCAAGGAGCTGTTTTTT | TRBV7-3 | . | . | 10 | TRBJ2-2
CAWSTGVGNEQFF | TGTGCCTGGAGTACAGGGGTAGGCAATGAGCAGTTCTTC | TRBV30 | . | TRBD1 | 13 | TRBJ2-1
CASSPLLQGARGYTF | TGTGCCAGCAGTCCTTTATTACAGGGGGCGCGCGGCTACACCTTC | TRBV6-1 | . | TRBD1 | 15 | TRBJ1-2
CASSSGQGLTYEQYF | TGTGCCAGCAGCTCGGGACAGGGCCTGACCTACGAGCAGTACTTC | TRBV5-4 | once | TRBD1 | 15 | TRBJ2-7
CASSPRDRGSYGYTF | TGTGCCAGCAGTCCGAGAGACAGGGGGAGCTATGGCTACACCTTC | TRBV27 | . | TRBD1 | 15 | TRBJ1-2
CASSIIGSNYGYTF | TGTGCCAGTAGTATAATCGGCAGTAACTATGGCTACACCTTC | TRBV19 | . | . | 14 | TRBJ1-2
CASSLAPNTHSGANVLTF | TGTGCCAGCAGCTTGGCTCCAAATACCCACTCTGGGGCCAACGTCCTGACTTTC | TRBV5-5 | . | . | 18 | TRBJ2-6
CAWSVEPGFDGYTF | TGTGCCTGGAGTGTAGAACCAGGGTTTGACGGCTACACCTTC | TRBV30 | . | . | 14 | TRBJ1-2
CASSLGRGRLYTF | TGTGCCAGCAGTTTAGGCAGGGGAAGGCTCTACACCTTC | TRBV28 | . | . | 13 | TRBJ1-2
CASGQETQYF | TGTGCCAGCGGCCAAGAGACCCAGTACTTC | TRBV25-1 | few | . | 10 | TRBJ2-5
CASSLYSGGDTEAFF | TGTGCCAGCAGCTTGTACAGTGGGGGAGACACTGAAGCTTTCTTT | TRBV5-6 | . | . | 15 | TRBJ1-1
CASSLAETTEQYF | TGTGCCAGCAGCTTAGCTGAGACTACCGAGCAGTACTTC | TRBV7-8 | . | . | 13 | TRBJ2-7
CASSEGLGLQETQYF | TGCGCCAGCAGTGAGGGGCTGGGTCTCCAAGAGACCCAGTACTTC | TRBV10-2 | . | . | 15 | TRBJ2-5
CAWSVIGELFF | TGTGCCTGGAGTGTGATCGGGGAGCTGTTTTTT | TRBV30 | . | . | 11 | TRBJ2-2
CASSLAENTEAFF | TGCGCCAGCAGCTTAGCCGAGAACACTGAAGCTTTCTTT | TRBV5-1 | . | . | 13 | TRBJ1-1
CATSRDRFEAFF | TGTGCCACCAGCAGAGATCGCTTTGAAGCTTTCTTT | TRBV15 | . | . | 12 | TRBJ1-1
CASSRKTLDYGYTF | TGTGCCAGCAGCCGAAAGACGTTAGACTATGGCTACACCTTC | TRBV5-6 | . | . | 14 | TRBJ1-2
CASSIGGSSYEQYF | TGTGCCAGCAGCATAGGGGGGTCCTCCTACGAGCAGTACTTC | TRBV9 | . | . | 14 | TRBJ2-7
CARSSGGTGWPYTEAFF | TGTGCCAGAAGCTCCGGGGGGACAGGGTGGCCATACACTGAAGCTTTCTTT | TRBV5-3 | . | TRBD1 | 17 | TRBJ1-1
CASSMPGDPTYEQYF | TGCGCCAGCAGCATGCCCGGTGACCCTACCTACGAGCAGTACTTC | TRBV4-1 | . | . | 15 | TRBJ2-7
CASIAGGNEQFF | TGTGCCAGCATTGCGGGAGGGAATGAGCAGTTCTTC | TRBV28 | . | TRBD2 | 12 | TRBJ2-1
CASSAGGGNQPQHF | TGTGCCAGCAGTGCAGGGGGCGGCAATCAGCCCCAGCATTTT | TRBV28 | . | TRBD1 | 14 | TRBJ1-5
CAWMPGIRGNEQFF | TGTGCCTGGATGCCGGGAATTAGAGGCAATGAGCAGTTCTTC | TRBV30 | . | . | 14 | TRBJ2-1
CASSYGGTEVSGANVLTF | TGTGCCAGCAGCTACGGGGGGACGGAGGTCTCTGGGGCCAACGTCCTGACTTTC | TRBV25-1 | . | TRBD2 | 18 | TRBJ2-6
CASSFGRGHTEAFF | TGTGCCAGCAGCTTTGGGCGAGGGCACACTGAAGCTTTCTTT | TRBV5-6 | . | . | 14 | TRBJ1-1